The T cell receptor beta chain under discussion was sequenced for a study of T cell responses to AZD1222 COVID-19 vaccine (dated by TCRdb to the early 2020s). Broadly, across the study: AZD1222 recipients whose second dose came at about 4 weeks and those whose second dose came at about 12 weeks were combined into one group, since spike-specific TCR depth and breadth did not differ between the two schedules. TCR sequencing was performed for roughly 250 trial participants, of whom 200 to 210 were given two doses of AZD1222 and roughly 25 were given two doses of MenACWY control vaccine. Trial participants were enrolled into age subgroups of 18-55, 56-69 and 70-plus years, which contained approximately 150, 28 and 58 TCR-sequenced participants, respectively.

Counted from cysteine to phenylalanine, this CDR3 has 18 amino acids. Of the read, only the CDR3 DNA is kept; its 54 bases are in frame from base 1. This clone came up a few times. No cognate antigen has been identified for it. Within one base of it there is no much larger clone, and no base qualities were kept. This specimen's time point label, per the study, means: baseline before first vaccination. The vaccinee samples were drawn from two UK trials, COV001 and COV002, one of which was a single-blind randomized controlled phase 2/3 trial testing AZD1222 (ChAdOx1 nCoV-19) in healthy adults. For TCRbeta chain sequencing, PBMC samples were collected from trial participants at day 0 and at day 28 after the second dose. The CDR3 regions of human TCRbeta chains were subjected to immunosequencing. As for the authors' bioinformatics: Repertoire TCRs were matched against a reference library of SARS-CoV-2-specific TCRs generated with the MIRA antigen-specificity platform. Breadth was defined as the fraction of unique TCRs that were SARS-CoV-2-associated. Depth was defined as the fraction of total T cells that were SARS-CoV-2-associated. Using the MIRA data, each spike-specific TCR was mapped to the spike region that the TCR reacts to and placed in a CD4 or CD8 class. Log10-transformed breadth and depth values were compared by one-way ANOVA with Sidak's multiple comparisons tests. TCRdb obtained this table from immuneACCESS and retained in-frame rearrangements with V and J assigned. These tables miss some clones; where compared with another copy, unresolved V genes account for less than half of the shortfall, and the remainder is unexplained. For V, J and clone size, that table is used; D and trimming come from the DNA. The sample table holds roughly 70,000 clones, of which around four fifths were seen once. The ten largest clonotypes hold roughly 5.4% of the sample.

Summary of the overall study and its limitations: Reportedly, almost half of the unique spike-specific TCRs recognized epitopes lying outside the regions that are mutated in the B.1.351 and B.1.1.7 variants. The vaccine-associated CD4 TCRs covered the entire spike protein, and the dominant responses fell in regions 160-218 and 743-854. Conclusions about previously exposed vaccinees are limited, since just five or six AZD1222 recipients were seropositive for SARS-CoV-2 at baseline. A significant rise in spike-specific TCR breadth and depth was observed after two AZD1222 doses relative to day 0 and relative to MenACWY recipients. Because no samples from the day 14 peak response were available, repertoires could be characterized only after the peak T cell response. Most participants were white British and females outnumbered males, and the authors suggested that clonal diversity may have been underestimated. The 56-69-year group was small, and its depth increase did not reach significance, likely because of low power.

The sample in question was peripheral blood, obtained on day 0 of AZD1222 vaccination. This TCR derives from an adult in good health. The sequence joins TRBV21-1 to TRBJ1-5. TRBV21-1 is marked as a pseudogene. The encoded CDR3 is CASSKGGRMSDSNQPQHF. The nucleotide sequence is given as TGTGCCAGCAGCAAGGGGGGACGGATGTCCGATAGCAATCAGCCCCAGCATTTT.